This TCR beta chain was documented in a study of control samples from healthy donors and cancer patients. Trimming removed 5 bases at V and 5 bases at J, with 15 bases between. This CDR3 has 14 residues. Germline values: CDR1 SGHTA, CDR2 FQGNSA. Sequencing was performed with immunoSEQ multiplex PCR; in TCRdb, only in-frame clones are kept and a portion is missing. The table lists around 200,000 clones, roughly 94% of them singletons. The rearrangement uses TRBV7-2 and TRBJ2-5, with D possibly being TRBD2 (6 bases). The source of this sequence is a man aged 50-60 years in good health. The sample comprised blood. The CDR3 sequence: CASSRGSIRETQYF. The CDR3 DNA reads as TGTGCCAGCAGCCGGGGGTCAATAAGGGAGACCCAGTACTTC.